This is a list of T cell receptor beta chains from one sample in a study of T-cell reconstitution after alpha-beta-depleted transplantation in children. TCRdb re-derived calls from the PCR reads in MiXCR, one entry per CDR3 protein. The profile shows fewer than 550,000 distinct CDR3 sequences, about an eighth of them singletons. The sequences come from PBMCs, mostly from graft donor cells, collected 180 days after TCRalphabeta/CD19-depleted stem cell transplant. These receptors were taken from a female patient aged 2 to 10 who had a stem cell transplant for aplastic anemia, so the T cells may come from the graft donor. Both conserved end residues are part of each CDR3. Fields, in order: V gene, clone size, J gene, CDR3 protein. The listing skips clone size in some rows; elsewhere it reads once, few, many or a size class.

V: TRBV20-1; size: few; J: TRBJ2-1; CDR3: CSARVRLADNEQFF
V: TRBV12-5; size: few; J: TRBJ1-1; CDR3: CASGLWEGSTEAFF
V: TRBV7-9; size: few; J: TRBJ2-7; CDR3: CASSFIGGAYEQYF
V: TRBV4-1; size: many; J: TRBJ2-1; CDR3: CASSQEPNNNEQFF
V: TRBV7-9; size: -; J: TRBJ2-2; CDR3: CASPGELFF
V: TRBV20-1; size: -; J: TRBJ2-2; CDR3: CSARSGPGSAGELFF
V: TRBV20-1; size: few; J: TRBJ2-7; CDR3: CSAREALGSSYEQYF
V: TRBV20-1; size: few; J: TRBJ1-5; CDR3: CSARDVVGNQPQHF
V: TRBV4-2; size: -; J: TRBJ2-7; CDR3: CASSQDGGRTSYEQYF
V: TRBV19; size: few; J: TRBJ2-3; CDR3: CASSIVDRRGSDTQYF
V: TRBV7-8; size: many; J: TRBJ2-3; CDR3: CASSLTGYTSTDTQYF
V: TRBV2; size: -; J: TRBJ2-1; CDR3: CASSQIDRFEQFF
V: TRBV9; size: -; J: TRBJ2-1; CDR3: CASSTTLAGGAHNEQFF
V: TRBV9; size: -; J: TRBJ2-4; CDR3: CASSVAGRDGKNIQYF
V: TRBV6-2/TRBV6-3; size: many; J: TRBJ2-2; CDR3: CASSPLVLGELFF
V: TRBV20-1; size: -; J: TRBJ2-3; CDR3: CSARDRFSAFTDTQYF
V: TRBV19; size: -; J: TRBJ1-5; CDR3: CASSIGDRGNQPQHF
V: TRBV7-2; size: many; J: TRBJ2-3; CDR3: CASRLSGTTDTQYF
V: TRBV30; size: many; J: TRBJ2-3; CDR3: CAWSGGSVDTQYF
V: TRBV28; size: few; J: TRBJ1-2; CDR3: CASSFQAAHGYTF
V: TRBV6-5; size: -; J: TRBJ2-7; CDR3: CASSYSIYGGSYEQYF
V: TRBV11-2; size: once; J: TRBJ2-1; CDR3: CASSLMLAGVHEQFF
V: TRBV24-1; size: -; J: TRBJ1-3; CDR3: CATSSARGAGNTIYF
V: TRBV6-5; size: few; J: TRBJ2-7; CDR3: CASSYFPGTSGYEQYF
V: TRBV11-3; size: -; J: TRBJ2-5; CDR3: CASSFVGWGQPKETQYF
V: TRBV11-2; size: -; J: TRBJ2-4; CDR3: CASSPTQLTETLAKNIQYF